Below, one T cell receptor beta chain is given with its context. Its target is unknown. This sample is drawn from a study of T cells in tuberculosis. Overall study context: A South African cohort included IGRA-negative adolescents, latently infected IGRA-positive adolescents and adults with active tuberculosis.

Sequenced by immunoSEQ multiplex PCR; TCRdb stores in-frame clones only, minus some. The sample has 30,000 or so clones, roughly 86% seen once. This CDR3 has 15 amino acids. V lost 5 bases and J 0 bases, leaving 11 bases between the germline ends. Germline V gene lookup returns CDR1 MNHEY and CDR2 SMNVEV (reference sequence). Whole-study findings and limits: GEM motif frequencies gave about 70% accuracy; the GMM repertoire gave roughly 85%.

The time point: new active TB diagnosis, blood taken before or within 7 days of starting treatment. The chain recombines TRBV27 with TRBJ2-4; D is perhaps TRBD2 (6 bases). The TCR was taken from an adult with tuberculosis. Here the sequenced sample was PBMCs, taken at tuberculosis diagnosis. CDR3 residues: CASSALREAKNIQYF. CDR3 in DNA: TGTGCCAGCAGTGCTTTGCGGGAAGCCAAAAACATTCAGTACTTC.